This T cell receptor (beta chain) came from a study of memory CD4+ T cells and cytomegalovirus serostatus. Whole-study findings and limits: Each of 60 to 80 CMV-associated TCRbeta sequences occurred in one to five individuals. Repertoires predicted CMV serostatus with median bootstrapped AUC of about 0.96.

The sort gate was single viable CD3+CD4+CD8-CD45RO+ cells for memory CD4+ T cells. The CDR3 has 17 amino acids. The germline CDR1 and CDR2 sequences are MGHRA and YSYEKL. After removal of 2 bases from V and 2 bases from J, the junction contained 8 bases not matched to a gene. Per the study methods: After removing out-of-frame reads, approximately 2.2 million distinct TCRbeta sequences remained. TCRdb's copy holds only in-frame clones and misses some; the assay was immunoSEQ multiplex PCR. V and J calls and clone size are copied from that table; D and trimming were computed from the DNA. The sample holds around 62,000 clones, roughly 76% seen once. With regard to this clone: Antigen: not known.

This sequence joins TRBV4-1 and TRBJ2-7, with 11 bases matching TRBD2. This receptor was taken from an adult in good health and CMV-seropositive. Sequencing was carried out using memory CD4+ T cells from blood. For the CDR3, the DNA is TGCGCCAGCAGCCAACTCCTGACTAGCGGGGTGCCCTACGAGCAGTACTTC. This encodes CASSQLLTSGVPYEQYF.